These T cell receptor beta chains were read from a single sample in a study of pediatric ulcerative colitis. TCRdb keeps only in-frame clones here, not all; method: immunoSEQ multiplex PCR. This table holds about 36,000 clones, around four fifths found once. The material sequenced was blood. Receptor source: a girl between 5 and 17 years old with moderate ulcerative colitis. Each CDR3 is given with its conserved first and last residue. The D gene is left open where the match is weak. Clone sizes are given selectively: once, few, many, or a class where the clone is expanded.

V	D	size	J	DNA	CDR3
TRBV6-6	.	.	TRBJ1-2	TGTGCCAGCAGTGGGGGGGGGAGGATTGGCTACACCTTC	CASSGGGRIGYTF
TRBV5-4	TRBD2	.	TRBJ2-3	TGTGCCAGCAGCCCCGGGACTAGCGGCACAGATACGCAGTATTTT	CASSPGTSGTDTQYF
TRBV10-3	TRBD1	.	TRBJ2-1	TGTGCCATCAGTGAAACTGACAGGGGGTTATACAATGAGCAGTTCTTC	CAISETDRGLYNEQFF
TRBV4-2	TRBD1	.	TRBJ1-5	TGTGCCAGCAGCCAAGATGCACAGGGGGCTCTCCAGCCCCAGCATTTT	CASSQDAQGALQPQHF
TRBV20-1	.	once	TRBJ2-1	TGCAGTGCTAGCGGGATCGATGAGCAGTTCTTC	CSASGIDEQFF
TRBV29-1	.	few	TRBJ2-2	TGCAGCGTTGTGGGAGCGCCGACCGGGGAGCTGTTTTTT	CSVVGAPTGELFF
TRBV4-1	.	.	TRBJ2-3	TGCGCCAGCAGCCAAGGCGAGGGAGTGGATACGCAGTATTTT	CASSQGEGVDTQYF
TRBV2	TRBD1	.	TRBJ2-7	TGTGCCACCGGGGGACAGGGGCCGTCCAGGTACTTC	CATGGQGPSRYF
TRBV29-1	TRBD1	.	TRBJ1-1	TGCAGCGTTGAAGGACAGGGGACGACCACTGAAGCTTTCTTT	CSVEGQGTTTEAFF
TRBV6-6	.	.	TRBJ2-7	TGTGCCAGCAGCCCCGGCCGGACTTCCCACGAGCAGTACTTC	CASSPGRTSHEQYF
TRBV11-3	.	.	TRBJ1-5	TGTGCCAGCACGGGGCGGGGTCTGTCACCCGATAGCAATCAGCCCCAGCATTTT	CASTGRGLSPDSNQPQHF
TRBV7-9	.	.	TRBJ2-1	TGTGCCAGCAGCTTAGAAGGGGTTCCGTTCTTC	CASSLEGVPFF
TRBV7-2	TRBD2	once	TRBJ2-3	TGTGCCAGCAGCTTAGTAGCGGGAGGGCCTTCAAATACGCAGTATTTT	CASSLVAGGPSNTQYF
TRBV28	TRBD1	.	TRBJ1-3	TGTGCCAGCAGTTTATACACAGGGGATGGAAACACCATATATTTT	CASSLYTGDGNTIYF
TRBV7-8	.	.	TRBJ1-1	TGTGCCAGCAGGGACTGGGGAACTGAAGCTTTCTTT	CASRDWGTEAFF
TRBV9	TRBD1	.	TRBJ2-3	TGTGCCAGCAGCCCAGGTGGGGGCAGGGGGACAGATACGCAGTATTTT	CASSPGGGRGTDTQYF
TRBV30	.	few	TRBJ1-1	TGTGCCTGGACGAGGGGAGGACAGGAAGCTTTCTTT	CAWTRGGQEAFF
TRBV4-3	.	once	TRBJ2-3	TGCGCCAGCAGCCAAGAGTTGGGGGGCGGCACAGATACGCAGTATTTT	CASSQELGGGTDTQYF
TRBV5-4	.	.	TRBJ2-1	TGTGCCAGCAGCCCGAACCCGCAGAGTGGCCGCAATGAGCAGTTCTTC	CASSPNPQSGRNEQFF
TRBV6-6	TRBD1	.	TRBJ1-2	TGTGCCAGCAGTCCCCCAGGGGGGAGGGGGACCTATGGCTACACCTTC	CASSPPGGRGTYGYTF
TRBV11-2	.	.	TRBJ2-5	TGTGCCAGCAGCTTATCCCGGGACGGCGGGACGACCCAGTACTTC	CASSLSRDGGTTQYF
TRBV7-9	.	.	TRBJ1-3	TGTGCCAGCAGCCCCTACACCATGAGCTCTGGAAACACCATATATTTT	CASSPYTMSSGNTIYF
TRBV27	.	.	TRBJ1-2	TGTGCCAGCAGTTTATCGAGGGAATATGGCTACACCTTC	CASSLSREYGYTF
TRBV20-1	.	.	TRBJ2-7	TGCAGTGCTAGATACACCGACGAGCAGTACTTC	CSARYTDEQYF
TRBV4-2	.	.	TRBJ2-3	TGTGCCAGCAGCCAAGTGGGCCCCCCGAGCACAGATACGCAGTATTTT	CASSQVGPPSTDTQYF
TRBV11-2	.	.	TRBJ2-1	TGTGCCAGCAGCTGGGATTCAGGGGAACCCTACAATGAGCAGTTCTTC	CASSWDSGEPYNEQFF
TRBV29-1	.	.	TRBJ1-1	TGCAGCGTTCCGGGCCAAACCCTGAACACTGAAGCTTTCTTT	CSVPGQTLNTEAFF
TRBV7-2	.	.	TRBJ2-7	TGTGCCAGCAGCTCGACCTACGAGCAGTACTTC	CASSSTYEQYF
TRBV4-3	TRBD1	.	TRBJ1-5	TGCGCCAGCAGCCAAGAAATTGGCAGGGGGCGCAGAGCTCCGTATCAGCCCCAGCATTTT	CASSQEIGRGRRAPYQPQHF